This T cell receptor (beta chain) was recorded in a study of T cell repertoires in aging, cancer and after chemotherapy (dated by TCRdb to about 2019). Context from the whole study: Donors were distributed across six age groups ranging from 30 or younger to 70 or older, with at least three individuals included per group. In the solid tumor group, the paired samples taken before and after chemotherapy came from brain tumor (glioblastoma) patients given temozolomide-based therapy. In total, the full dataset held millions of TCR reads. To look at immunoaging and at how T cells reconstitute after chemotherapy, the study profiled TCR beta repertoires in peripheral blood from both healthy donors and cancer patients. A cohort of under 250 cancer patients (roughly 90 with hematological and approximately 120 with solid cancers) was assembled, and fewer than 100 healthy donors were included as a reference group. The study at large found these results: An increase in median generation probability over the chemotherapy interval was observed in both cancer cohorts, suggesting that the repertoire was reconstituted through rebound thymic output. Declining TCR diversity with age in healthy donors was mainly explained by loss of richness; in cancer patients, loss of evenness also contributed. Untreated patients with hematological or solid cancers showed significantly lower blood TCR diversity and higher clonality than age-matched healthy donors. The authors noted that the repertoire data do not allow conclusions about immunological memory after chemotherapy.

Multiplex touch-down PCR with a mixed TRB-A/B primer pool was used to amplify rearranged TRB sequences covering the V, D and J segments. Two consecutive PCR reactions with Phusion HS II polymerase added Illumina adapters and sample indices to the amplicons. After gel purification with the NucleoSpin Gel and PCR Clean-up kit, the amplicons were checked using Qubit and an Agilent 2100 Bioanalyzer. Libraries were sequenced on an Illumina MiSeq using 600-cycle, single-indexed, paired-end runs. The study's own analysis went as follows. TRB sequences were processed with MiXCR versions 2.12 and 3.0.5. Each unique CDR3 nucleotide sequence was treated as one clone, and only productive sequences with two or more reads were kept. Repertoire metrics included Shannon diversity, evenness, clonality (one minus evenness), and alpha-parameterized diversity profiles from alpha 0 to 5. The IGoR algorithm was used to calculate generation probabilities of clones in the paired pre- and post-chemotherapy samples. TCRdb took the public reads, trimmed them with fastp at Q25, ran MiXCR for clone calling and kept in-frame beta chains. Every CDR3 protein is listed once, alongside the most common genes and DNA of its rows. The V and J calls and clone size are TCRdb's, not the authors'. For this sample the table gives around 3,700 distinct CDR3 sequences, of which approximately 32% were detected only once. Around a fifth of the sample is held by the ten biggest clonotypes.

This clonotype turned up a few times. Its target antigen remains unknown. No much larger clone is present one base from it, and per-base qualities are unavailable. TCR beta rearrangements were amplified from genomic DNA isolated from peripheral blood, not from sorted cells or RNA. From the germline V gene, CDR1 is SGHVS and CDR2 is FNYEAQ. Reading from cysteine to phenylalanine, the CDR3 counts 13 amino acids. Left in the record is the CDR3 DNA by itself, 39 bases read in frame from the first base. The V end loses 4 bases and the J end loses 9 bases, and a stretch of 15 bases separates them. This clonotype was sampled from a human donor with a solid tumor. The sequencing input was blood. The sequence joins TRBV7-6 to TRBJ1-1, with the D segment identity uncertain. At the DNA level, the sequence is TGTGCCAGCAGCTATCGCGTCTTAGGGAAAGCTTTCTTT. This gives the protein CASSYRVLGKAFF.